This paragraph covers one T cell receptor (beta chain) sequence. Ten or more counts support this clone. It lacks a known antigen. One base away there is no much larger clone; base qualities are not given. Library preparation employed PCR. The sequencing machine was an Illumina HiSeq 4000. The TCR beta-chain CDR3 region of each patient was profiled by high-throughput sequencing. For the original study's pipeline: Drawing on CDR3 differences between clinicopathological groups, the researchers built a classifier meant to tell apart patients with distant-metastatic papillary thyroid cancer. Repertoire diversity was assessed with the Shannon index, and tumor-blood repertoire similarity with the Morisita-Horn index. In TCRdb, the public reads were trimmed at Q25 with fastp and aligned with MiXCR, with productive beta chains retained. TCRdb, not the original authors, processed these V and J calls. The sample records under 35,000 clones, around a quarter of which are singletons. The ten largest account for over 9% of the sample.

The germline V gene gives CDR1 as MGHRA and CDR2 as YSYEKL. The CDR3 covers 13 residues, taking in both the cysteine and the phenylalanine. The only DNA kept is the CDR3, 39 bases in frame from the first base. The junction carries 5 bases between V and J, which are trimmed by 2 bases and 6 bases respectively. None of the patients had been given any treatment before thyroid surgery. Patient clinical samples collected from about 2011 to 2018 were retrospectively analysed using T-cell receptor beta sequencing. The record originates from a study of metastatic and nonmetastatic thyroid tumors (dated by TCRdb to the early 2020s). For context, the study as a whole: The researchers compared repertoires between peripheral blood samples and tumor or nodule tissue samples from patients with malignant or benign thyroid disease. What the work shows at the level of the full study, not this receptor alone: In both blood and tumor samples, TCR beta diversity was reported to be significantly higher in malignant tumors than in benign nodules.

This sequence uses TRBV4-1 and TRBJ1-6; a confident D gene designation cannot be given. Sequenced input: blood. This receptor was identified in a female donor with papillary thyroid cancer or a benign thyroid nodule (not recorded which). Some clones in this sample may be carry-over from other donors' samples. At the DNA level, the sequence is TGCGCCAGCAGCCAAAGTCGTAATTCACCCCTCCACTTT. Translated, it reads CASSQSRNSPLHF.